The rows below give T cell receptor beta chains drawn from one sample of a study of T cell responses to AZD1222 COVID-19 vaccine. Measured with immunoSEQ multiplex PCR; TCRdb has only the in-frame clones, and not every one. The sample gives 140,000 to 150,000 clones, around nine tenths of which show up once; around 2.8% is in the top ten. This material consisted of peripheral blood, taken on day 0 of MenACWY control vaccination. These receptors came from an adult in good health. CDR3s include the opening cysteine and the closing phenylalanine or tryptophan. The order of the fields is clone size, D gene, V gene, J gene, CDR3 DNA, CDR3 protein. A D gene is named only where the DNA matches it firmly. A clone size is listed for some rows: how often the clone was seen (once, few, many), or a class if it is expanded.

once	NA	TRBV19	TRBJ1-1	TGTGCCAGTAGTCTGCGGGTCCGGGCTACTGAAGCTTTCTTT	CASSLRVRATEAFF
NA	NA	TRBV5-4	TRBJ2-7	TGTGCCAGCAGCTTGCAGGGGCTTAGCTCCTACGAGCAGTACTTC	CASSLQGLSSYEQYF
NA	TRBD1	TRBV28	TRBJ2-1	TGTGCCAGCAGCGAGCCGGGACAGATTACCTACAATGAGCAGTTCTTC	CASSEPGQITYNEQFF
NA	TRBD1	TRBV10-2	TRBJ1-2	TGCGCCAGCAGTGAATTTCAGGGGGCGGGTGGCTACACCTTC	CASSEFQGAGGYTF
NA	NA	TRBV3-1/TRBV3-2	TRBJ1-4	TGTGCCAGCAGCCCCGGGACGACAGCAACTAATGAAAAACTGTTTTTT	CASSPGTTATNEKLFF
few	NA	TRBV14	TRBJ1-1	TGTGCCAGCAGCCAAGTAGGTTTTGCAGAAGAAGCTTTCTTT	CASSQVGFAEEAFF
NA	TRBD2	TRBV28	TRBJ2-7	TGTGCCAGCAGTTTTAGTCTAGCGGGACTCCCCTCCTACGAGCAGTACTTC	CASSFSLAGLPSYEQYF
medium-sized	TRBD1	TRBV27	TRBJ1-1	TGTGCCAGCAGTTTATCCTGGACAGGGGGCATGAACACTGAAGCTTTCTTT	CASSLSWTGGMNTEAFF
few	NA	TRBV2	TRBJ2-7	TGTGCCAGCAGTGATCCTGGGAGCCCAAGCTCCTACGAGCAGTACTTC	CASSDPGSPSSYEQYF
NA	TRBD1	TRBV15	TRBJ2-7	TGTGCCACCAGCAGAGGGGACAGGGATACCTACGAGCAGTACTTC	CATSRGDRDTYEQYF
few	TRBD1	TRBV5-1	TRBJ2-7	TGCGCCAGCAGCTTGGCCGGGACAGGGGTCTACGAGCAGTACTTC	CASSLAGTGVYEQYF
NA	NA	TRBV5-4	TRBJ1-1	TGTGCCAGCAGCTTGCGGGGAGCGAACACTGAAGCTTTCTTT	CASSLRGANTEAFF
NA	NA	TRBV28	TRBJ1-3	TGTGCCAGCAGTACTCAACAGGGTTTAGGTGAAAACACCATATATTTT	CASSTQQGLGENTIYF
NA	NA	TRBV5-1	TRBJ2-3	TGCGCCAGCAGCTTGGAGTCCAGGGTTGGAGATACGCAGTATTTT	CASSLESRVGDTQYF
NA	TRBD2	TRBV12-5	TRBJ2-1	TGTGCTAGTGGCCGAGCGAGCGGGAGCTCCTACAATGAGCAGTTCTTC	CASGRASGSSYNEQFF
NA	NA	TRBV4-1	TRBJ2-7	TGCGCCAGCAGCCAAGACTTGGGATCCCGGGACTCCTACGAGCAGTACTTC	CASSQDLGSRDSYEQYF
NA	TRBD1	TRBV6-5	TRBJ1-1	TGTGCCACTTACCCAGGGGGTATTCTTGTTGAAGCTTTCTTT	CATYPGGILVEAFF
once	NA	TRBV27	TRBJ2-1	TGTGCCAGCACCTTCTCCGGACAGTACAATGAGCAGTTCTTC	CASTFSGQYNEQFF
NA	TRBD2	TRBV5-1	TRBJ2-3	TGCGCCAGCAGCTTGGGGGCTAGCGGGGGTGCAGATACGCAGTATTTT	CASSLGASGGADTQYF
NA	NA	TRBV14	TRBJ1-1	TGTGCCAGCAGCCAAGAAGCGGGGCCCAGTGAAGCTTTCTTT	CASSQEAGPSEAFF
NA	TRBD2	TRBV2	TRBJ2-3	TGTGCCAGCAGTGTAGCGGGGGGGCACAGGGATACGCAGTATTTT	CASSVAGGHRDTQYF
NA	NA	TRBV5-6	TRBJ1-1	TGTGCCAGCAGCTTGCCAGGCGACACTGAAGCTTTCTTT	CASSLPGDTEAFF
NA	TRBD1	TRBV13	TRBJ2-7	TGTGCCAGCAGCTTAAGGTCGAGACAGGGGCACGAGCAGTACTTC	CASSLRSRQGHEQYF